This T cell receptor beta chain was identified during a study of cytomegalovirus exposure and HLA in healthy donors. Study summary: About 80 million unique TCRs from HLA-typed donors were held in an early data release. Around four fifths of 350 to 400 genotyped donors fell in the Caucasian-associated ancestry cluster. Study findings and constraints: HLA restriction was apparent for most CMV-associated TCR beta chains in a later analysis.

The CDR3 has 14 amino acids. Per the germline V gene, CDR1 is LNHDA and CDR2 is SQIVND (reference sequence). V lost 3 bases, J lost 12 bases, and 4 bases stayed unmatched. With respect to this clone: The antigen is not known.

PCR primers comprised 60 Vbeta and 13 Jbeta primers. Generated by immunoSEQ multiplex PCR, the TCRdb table keeps only in-frame clones and is missing some. The sample lists 100,000 to 150,000 clones, less than 85% seen once, with 15% to 20% in the top ten. V is TRBV19 and J is TRBJ2-1; 14 bases line up with TRBD2. This receptor was obtained from a man between 50 and 59 years old in good health and CMV-seropositive. The specimen sequenced was PBMCs. CDR3 sequence: CASSILGLAGGQFF. CDR3 DNA sequence: TGTGCCAGTAGTATCCTCGGACTAGCGGGAGGGCAGTTCTTC. Drawing the rest from reference TRBV19 and TRBJ2-1, the complete variable domain is DGGITQSPKYLFRKEGQNVTLSCEQNLNHDAMYWYRQDPGQGLRLIYYSQIVNDFQKGDIAEGYSVSREKKESFPLTVTSAQKNPTAFYLCASSILGLAGGQFFGPGTRLTVL.